What follows are 3 T cell receptor beta chains derived from one specimen sequenced in a study of vaccination and CD4 T cells after COVID-19. The Oncomine TCR Beta short-read assay was applied to DNA of cultured CD4+ T cells. TCRdb reprocessed the PCR reads via MiXCR and lists one record per CDR3 protein. The sample includes approximately 4,000 distinct CDR3 sequences, about 48% seen only once; the top ten take more than 40%. Their specific antigens are unknown. Treatment specified: approximately 10-day PBMC culture with coronavirus spike peptide pools or control peptides (ViraFEST assay). Input material: CD4+ T cells from blood, cultured in vitro. The origin of the receptors is a human donor who had recovered from COVID-19.

This clonotype was seen once. A read error may produce the germline difference seen at one junction end. The chain has TRBV20-1 and TRBJ1-2, with D possibly being TRBD1 (5 bases). The CDR3 covers 12 residues. Germline V lookup: CDR1 DFQATT, CDR2 SNEGSKA (reference sequence). Written as DNA, the CDR3 is TGCAGTGCTAGAGATGAAGCCGCGGGGACTCAATTC. It specifies CSARDEAAGTQF.

The rearrangement links TRBV27 to TRBJ2-7, with TRBD1 matching over 8 bases. CDR3 length equals 15 residues. Germline loops: CDR1 MNHEY, CDR2 SMNVEV (reference sequence). V was pared by 4 bases and J by 6 bases, with 11 bases of the junction left unmatched. CDR3 residues: CASSWARDRKTEQYF. The CDR3 DNA sequence: TGTGCCAGCAGTTGGGCCCGGGACAGGAAAACCGAGCAGTACTTC.

The chain joins TRBV6-5 to TRBJ1-2; D not resolved. From germline, CDR1 is MNHEY and CDR2 SVGAGI. CDR3 length: 12 residues. V lost 0 bases to trimming and J lost 8 bases, with 7 bases between them. This chain's CDR3 is CASSYSTEGYTF. The CDR3, as DNA: TGTGCCAGCAGTTACTCTACAGAAGGCTACACCTTC.